A single sample is the source of the 5 T cell receptor beta chains below, sequenced in a study of blood T cells in healthy people across ages (dated by TCRdb to the mid-2010s). The library was built by means of 5' RACE. The reads were generated on an Illumina HiSeq 2500. The second PCR ran for about 6 to 12 cycles and used a J-beta primer mix along with a sample-barcoded 5' primer. TCRdb handled the public reads itself, with Q25 trimming in fastp and clone calling in MiXCR, and kept productive beta chains. Rows with a matching CDR3 protein are joined into one entry that keeps the most common DNA and genes. The table for this sample lists about a million distinct CDR3 sequences; 45% to 50% of them were counted only once. The top ten clones comprise roughly 12% of the sample. The material sequenced was blood. The receptors stem from a man aged 25-45 years in good health.

This clonotype was seen more than once but under ten times. The rearrangement links TRBV4-1 to TRBJ2-3; TRBD1 or TRBD2 may be the D gene (6 bases each). Trimming took off 1 base at V and 2 bases at J, with 19 bases between the two ends. Germline-derived CDR1 and CDR2 are MGHRA and YSYEKL. The CDR3 is made up of 18 amino acids. CDR3 in amino acids: CASSQGTYAGEVTDTQYF. The CDR3 DNA is TGCGCCAGCAGCCAAGGGACATATGCAGGGGAGGTCACAGATACGCAGTATTTT.

The chain couples TRBV20-1 to TRBJ1-5, with 7 bases that match TRBD1. Per germline, CDR1 DFQATT and CDR2 SNEGSKA (reference sequence). Germline trimming cut 5 bases from V and 2 bases from J; bases unmatched to any gene: 12. The CDR3 is made up of 16 amino acids. The CDR3 loop is CSAPIDRDRGNQPQHF. The CDR3 nucleotides are TGCAGTGCTCCCATCGACAGGGACCGGGGCAATCAGCCCCAGCATTTT.

The table lists this clonotype with a few counts. The J gene is TRBJ2-7, the V gene TRBV27; TRBD2 is a possible D gene (6 bases). This CDR3 is 16 amino acids long. Germline-derived CDR1 and CDR2 are MNHEY and SMNVEV (reference sequence). V was cut by 5 bases and J by 0 bases, with 17 bases left in between. The chain's CDR3 is CASSQDTGVSSYEQYF. In DNA form, the CDR3 reads TGTGCCAGCAGTCAGGATACGGGGGTTAGCTCCTACGAGCAGTACTTC.

The CDR3 nucleotides are TGTGCCAGCAGTGCCGGGACAGTTGTTTACGAGCAGTACTTC. Translated, it gives CASSAGTVVYEQYF. The genes are TRBV12-3 or TRBV12-4 and TRBJ2-7; 7 bases line up with TRBD1. The junction had 8 bases not matched to a gene; V was cut back by 5 bases and J by 4 bases. This CDR3 has 14 residues.

Notes on this clonotype: The junction and the germline gene differ at one end; a read error may be behind it. The gene calls are TRBV10-3 and TRBJ2-1; D perhaps matches TRBD2 (5 bases). Germline CDR1 is ENHRY and CDR2 is SYGVKD. CDR3 length: 15 amino acids. The CDR3, as DNA: TGTGCCATCAGGGGCGAGGGAGCAAGTTACAATGAGCGGTTCTTC. It codes for CAIRGEGASYNERFF.